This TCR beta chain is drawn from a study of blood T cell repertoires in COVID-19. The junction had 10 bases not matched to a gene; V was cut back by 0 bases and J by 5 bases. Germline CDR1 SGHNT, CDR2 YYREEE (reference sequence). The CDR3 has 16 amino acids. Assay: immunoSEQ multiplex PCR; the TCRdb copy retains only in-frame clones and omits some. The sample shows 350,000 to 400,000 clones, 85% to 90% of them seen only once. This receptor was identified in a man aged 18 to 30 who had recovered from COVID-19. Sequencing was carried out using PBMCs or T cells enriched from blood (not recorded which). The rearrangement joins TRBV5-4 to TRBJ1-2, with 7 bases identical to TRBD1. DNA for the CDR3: TGTGCCAGCAGCTTGGGGGTGGACAGGTCTCCTTATGGCTACACCTTC. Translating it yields CASSLGVDRSPYGYTF.